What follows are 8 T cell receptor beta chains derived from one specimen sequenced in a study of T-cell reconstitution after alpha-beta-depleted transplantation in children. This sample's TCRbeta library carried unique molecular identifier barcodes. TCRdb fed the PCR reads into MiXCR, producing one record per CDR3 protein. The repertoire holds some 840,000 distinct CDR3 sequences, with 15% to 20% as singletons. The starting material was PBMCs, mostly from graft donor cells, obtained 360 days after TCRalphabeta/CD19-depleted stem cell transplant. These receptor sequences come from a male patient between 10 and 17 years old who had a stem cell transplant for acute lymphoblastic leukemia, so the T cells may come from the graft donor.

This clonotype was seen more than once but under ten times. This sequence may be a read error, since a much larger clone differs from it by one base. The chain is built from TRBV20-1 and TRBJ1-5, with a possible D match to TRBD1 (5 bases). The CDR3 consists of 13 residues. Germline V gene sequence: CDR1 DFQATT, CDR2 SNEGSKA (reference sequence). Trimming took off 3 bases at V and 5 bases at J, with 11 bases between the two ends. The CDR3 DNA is TGCAGTGCTAGGGGGGACTGGGATCAGCCCCAGCATTTT. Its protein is CSARGDWDQPQHF.

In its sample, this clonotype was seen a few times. CDR3 DNA: TGTGCCAGCAGTTTAGGGGCGGGAGCCCTCCGGGATACGCAGTATTTT. Its translation: CASSLGAGALRDTQYF. V and J are TRBV12-3 or TRBV12-4 and TRBJ2-3; 7 bases match TRBD2. CDR3 size: 16 residues. With 1 base clipped from V and 6 bases from J, the junction kept 10 bases outside the gene matches.

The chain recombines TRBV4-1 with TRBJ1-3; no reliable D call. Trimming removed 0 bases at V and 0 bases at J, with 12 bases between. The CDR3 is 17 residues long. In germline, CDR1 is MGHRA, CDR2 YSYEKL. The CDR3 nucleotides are TGCGCCAGCAGCCAAGAGGGAGGAGGCAGCTCTGGAAACACCATATATTTT. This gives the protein CASSQEGGGSSGNTIYF.

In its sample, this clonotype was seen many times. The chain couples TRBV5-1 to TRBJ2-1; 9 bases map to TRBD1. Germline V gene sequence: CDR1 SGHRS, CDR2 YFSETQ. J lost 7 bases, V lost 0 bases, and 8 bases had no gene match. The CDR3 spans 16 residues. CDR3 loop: CASSLVAGTGRNEQFF. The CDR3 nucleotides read TGCGCCAGCAGCTTGGTCGCGGGGACAGGGCGGAATGAGCAGTTCTTC.

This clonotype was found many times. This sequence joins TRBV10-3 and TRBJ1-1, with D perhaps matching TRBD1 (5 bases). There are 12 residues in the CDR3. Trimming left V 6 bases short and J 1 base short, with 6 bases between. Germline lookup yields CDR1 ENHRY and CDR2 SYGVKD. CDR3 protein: CAISQGNTEAFF. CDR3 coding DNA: TGTGCCATCAGCCAGGGGAACACTGAAGCTTTCTTT.

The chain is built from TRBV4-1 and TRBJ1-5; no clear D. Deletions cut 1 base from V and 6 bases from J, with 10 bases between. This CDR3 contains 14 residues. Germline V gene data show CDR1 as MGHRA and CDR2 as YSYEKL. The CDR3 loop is CASSQALGFQPQHF. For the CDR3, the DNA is TGCGCCAGCAGCCAAGCGTTGGGATTTCAGCCCCAGCATTTT.

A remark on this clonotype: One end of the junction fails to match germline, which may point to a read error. CDR3 region: CSASDSGTGDFNRPQHF. CDR3 bases: TGCAGTGCCAGCGATTCCGGGACAGGGGATTTCAATCGGCCCCAGCATTTT. V gene TRBV20-1 combines with J gene TRBJ1-5, with 10 positions matching TRBD1. This CDR3 is 17 amino acids long. Germline V CDR1 and CDR2: DFQATT, SNEGSKA (reference sequence).

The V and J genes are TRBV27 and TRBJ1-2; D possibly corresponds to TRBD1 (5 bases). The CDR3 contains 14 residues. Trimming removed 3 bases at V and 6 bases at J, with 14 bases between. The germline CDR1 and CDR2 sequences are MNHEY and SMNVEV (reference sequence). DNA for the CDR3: TGTGCCAGCAGTTTCAATAGAGGGGTGAATGGCTACACCTTC. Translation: CASSFNRGVNGYTF.